This T cell receptor beta chain derives from a study of early T cells in non-severe SARS-CoV-2 infection. Study information: Sequencing of bulk RNA from unsorted whole blood was done, without chain pairing.

The CDR3 has 16 amino acids. CDR1 and CDR2 from the germline V gene are MNHNS and SASEGT. V lost 5 bases and J lost 0, with 11 bases in between. This clonotype has just a few counts. MiXCR, run by TCRdb on the 5' RACE reads, gives a single entry per CDR3 protein. The sample holds about 31,000 distinct CDR3 sequences, 5.7% seen once. The genes are TRBV6-1 and TRBJ2-6; D is ambiguous. Sequencing was performed on whole blood. The origin of this receptor is an adult who was a healthcare worker with PCR-confirmed SARS-CoV-2 infection or an uninfected control (not recorded which). CDR3 loop: CASSWNSVSGANVLTF. The CDR3 region has the DNA TGTGCCAGCAGTTGGAACTCCGTCTCTGGGGCCAACGTCCTGACTTTC.